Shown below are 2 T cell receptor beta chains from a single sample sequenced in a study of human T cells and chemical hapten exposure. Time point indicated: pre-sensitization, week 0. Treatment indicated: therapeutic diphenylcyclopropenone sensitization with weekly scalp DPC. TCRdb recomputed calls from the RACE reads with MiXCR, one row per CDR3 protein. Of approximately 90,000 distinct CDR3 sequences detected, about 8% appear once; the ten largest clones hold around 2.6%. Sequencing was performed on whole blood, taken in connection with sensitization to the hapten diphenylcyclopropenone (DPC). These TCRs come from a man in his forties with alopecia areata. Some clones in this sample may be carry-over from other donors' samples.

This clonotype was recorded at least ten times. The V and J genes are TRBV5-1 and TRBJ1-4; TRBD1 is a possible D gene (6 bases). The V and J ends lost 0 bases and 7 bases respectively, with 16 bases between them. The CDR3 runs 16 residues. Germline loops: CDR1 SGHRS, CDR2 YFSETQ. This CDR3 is CASSLAVGGPGEKLFF. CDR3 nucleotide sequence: TGCGCCAGCAGCTTGGCCGTCGGGGGGCCGGGTGAAAAACTGTTTTTT.

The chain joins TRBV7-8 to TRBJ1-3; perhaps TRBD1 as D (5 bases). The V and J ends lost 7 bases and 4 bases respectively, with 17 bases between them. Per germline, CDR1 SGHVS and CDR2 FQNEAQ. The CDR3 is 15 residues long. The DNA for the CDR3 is TGTGCCAGCACCCTTTTGTCAGGGTCCGGAAACACCATATATTTT. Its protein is CASTLLSGSGNTIYF.